Shown below are 21 T cell receptor beta chains from a single sample sequenced in a study of T cells in localized non-small cell lung cancer. Sequenced by immunoSEQ multiplex PCR; TCRdb stores in-frame clones only, minus some. The table shows 20,000 to 25,000 clones, with approximately 81% occurring only once. This specimen was PBMCs, taken before any cancer treatment. The receptors were sampled from a woman aged 35-75 years with stage II squamous cell lung carcinoma.

The rearrangement links TRBV9 to TRBJ1-1, with D possibly matching TRBD1 (6 bases). CDR3 length equals 15 residues. Germline CDR1 reads SGDLS; CDR2 reads YYNGEE. The germline V and J ends were trimmed by 0 bases and 1 base, with 10 bases remaining between them. The DNA for the CDR3 is TGTGCCAGCAGCGTAGGAACAGGGTCGAACACTGAAGCTTTCTTT. This codes for CASSVGTGSNTEAFF.

Only one count was recorded for this clone. The CDR3 region is CASSFGVDTQYF. The CDR3 DNA is TGTGCCAGCAGCTTCGGGGTAGATACGCAGTATTTT. The rearrangement joins TRBV14 to TRBJ2-3; D may be TRBD2 (5 bases). This CDR3 spans 12 amino acids. The V gene's germline CDR1 is SGHDN and CDR2 FVKESK. V was trimmed by 5 bases and J by 5 bases, leaving 8 bases between them.

This rearrangement joins TRBV27 to TRBJ1-5; D might be TRBD1 (6 bases). The CDR3 is 18 residues long. Germline assignment: CDR1 MNHEY and CDR2 SMNVEV (reference sequence). V was pared by 0 bases and J by 8 bases, with 23 bases between. The CDR3 loop is CASSLSGGGGYTMEPQHF. CDR3 DNA sequence: TGTGCCAGCAGTTTATCGGGAGGGGGGGGCTATACTATGGAGCCCCAGCATTTT.

V usage is TRBV12-5 and J usage is TRBJ2-7; 10 bases fit TRBD2. The CDR3 has 16 residues. Trimming took 0 bases from V and 3 from J; bases not matched to a gene: 5. The germline V gene encodes CDR1 LGHNT and CDR2 FRNRAP. CDR3 nucleotide sequence: TGTGCTAGTGGTTTGGTAGCGGGAGGGGGAGGCTACGAGCAGTACTTC. Amino acids: CASGLVAGGGGYEQYF.

The chain has TRBV7-6 and TRBJ2-3, with D tentatively TRBD1 (6 bases). The CDR3 has 15 residues. Germline V gene sequence: CDR1 SGHVS, CDR2 FNYEAQ. V was shortened by 1 base and J by 3 bases, with 11 bases between the two germline ends. CDR3 residues: CASSLGLRGTDTQYF. CDR3 nucleotide sequence: TGTGCCAGCAGCTTAGGCCTCAGGGGTACAGATACGCAGTATTTT. Variable domain in full (rest from reference TRBV7-6 and TRBJ2-3): GAGVSQSPRYKVTKRGQDVALRCDPISGHVSLYWYRQALGQGPEFLTYFNYEAQQDKSGLPNDRFSAERPEGSISTLTIQRTEQRDSAMYRCASSLGLRGTDTQYFGPGTRLTVL.

V usage is TRBV11-3 and J usage is TRBJ2-1, with D perhaps TRBD1 (5 bases). V was clipped by 0 bases and J by 1 base, with 10 bases between them. Germline CDR1 reads SGHNT; CDR2 reads YENEEA. The CDR3 is 16 amino acids. The DNA of the CDR3 is TGTGCCAGCAGCTTAGAGGGGCAGGCTTCCTACAATGAGCAGTTCTTC. Its translation: CASSLEGQASYNEQFF.

V and J are TRBV7-2 and TRBJ2-7; D possibly matches TRBD1 or TRBD2 (5 bases each). V gave up 0 bases and J gave up 2 bases, with 20 bases separating them. Per germline, CDR1 SGHTA and CDR2 FQGNSA. CDR3 length equals 18 residues. The CDR3 nucleotides are TGTGCCAGCAGCTTAGCCGATACCGGGACGTTGTGGCCCTACGAGCAGTACTTC. Amino acids: CASSLADTGTLWPYEQYF.

The J gene is TRBJ1-5, the V gene TRBV7-6, with D unclear. This CDR3 is built from 15 residues. The ends were cut back, 2 bases at V and 4 bases at J, with 12 bases in the middle. Germline CDR1 reads SGHVS; CDR2 reads FNYEAQ. The CDR3 loop is CASSLSNTVNQPQHF. The DNA for the CDR3 is TGTGCCAGCAGCTTATCGAATACCGTTAATCAGCCCCAGCATTTT. Variable domain in full (rest from reference TRBV7-6 and TRBJ1-5): GAGVSQSPRYKVTKRGQDVALRCDPISGHVSLYWYRQALGQGPEFLTYFNYEAQQDKSGLPNDRFSAERPEGSISTLTIQRTEQRDSAMYRCASSLSNTVNQPQHFGDGTRLSIL.

The chain joins TRBV27 to TRBJ2-6; 8 bases are shared with TRBD1. Germline values: CDR1 MNHEY, CDR2 SMNVEV (reference sequence). V lost 5 bases, J lost 0 bases, and 15 bases stayed unmatched. The CDR3 consists of 20 residues. The CDR3 nucleotides are TGTGCCAGCAGTGCCGTACGGGCAGGGGGCCAACTCTCTGGGGCCAACGTCCTGACTTTC. This gives the protein CASSAVRAGGQLSGANVLTF.

The chain's CDR3 is CASSLGQGAGTEAFF. DNA of the CDR3: TGTGCCAGCAGTTTAGGACAGGGGGCTGGGACTGAAGCTTTCTTT. V and J are TRBV27 and TRBJ1-1; 11 bases line up with TRBD1. The CDR3 covers 15 residues. Germline CDR1 is MNHEY and CDR2 is SMNVEV (reference sequence). Losses at the gene ends were 2 bases for V and 5 bases for J; bases not matched to a gene: 4.

This clone was picked up a small number of times. V usage is TRBV14 and J usage is TRBJ2-7; perhaps TRBD1 as D (8 bases). This CDR3 spans 15 amino acids. Trimming took off 8 bases at V and 4 bases at J, with 21 bases between the two ends. The V gene's germline CDR1 is SGHDN and CDR2 FVKESK. The CDR3 bases are TGTGCCAGCTCGGGAGGACAGGGTTCTTTTTACGAGCAGTACTTC. Protein product: CASSGGQGSFYEQYF.

As DNA, the CDR3 is TGTGCCAGCAGTGCAAGGGGGGGCTTCGAGTCTGAAGCTTTCTTT. Translated, it gives CASSARGGFESEAFF. The V call is TRBV6-1, the J call TRBJ1-1, with D possibly TRBD1 on 6 matching bases. The CDR3 totals 15 residues. V was shortened by 4 bases and J by 6 bases, with 18 bases between the two germline ends. The V gene's germline CDR1 is MNHNS and CDR2 SASEGT.

The gene calls are TRBV2 and TRBJ2-1, with TRBD1 identical over 8 bases. The germline V gene has CDR1 SNHLY and CDR2 FYNNEI. V lost 6 bases and J lost 3; bases outside the gene matches: 4. The CDR3 loop spans 14 amino acids. The CDR3 spells CASSSDRVYNEQFF. CDR3 DNA sequence: TGTGCCAGCAGCTCGGACAGGGTCTACAATGAGCAGTTCTTC.

The V call is TRBV4-3, the J call TRBJ2-7; TRBD2 matches at 8 bases. This CDR3 spans 19 amino acids. Germline V gene sequence: CDR1 LGHNA, CDR2 YSLEER. V shed 5 bases, J shed 1 base, and the junction held 19 bases outside the gene matches. DNA of the CDR3: TGCGCCAGCAGCTCTTGGGGTTTCGATTCATCGGGAGGGTCCTACGAGCAGTACTTC. Translated, it gives CASSSWGFDSSGGSYEQYF.

The chain uses TRBV6-1 and TRBJ1-1, with TRBD1 as a possible D gene (6 bases). Looked up from germline, CDR1 is MNHNS and CDR2 is SASEGT. This CDR3 comprises 14 residues. Trimming cost V 1 base and J 6 bases, with 12 bases left between them. CDR3 nucleotide sequence: TGTGCCAGCAGTGAAGGCAGGGGATGGGCTGAAGCTTTCTTT. Its protein is CASSEGRGWAEAFF.

In regard to this clone: At one end the junction does not follow the germline gene, possibly because of a read error. This chain joins TRBV5-6 and TRBJ2-7; 7 bases fit TRBD2. The CDR3 is made up of 13 amino acids. Germline lookup yields CDR1 SGHDT and CDR2 YYEEEE. The CDR3 DNA follows: TGCGCCTCGGGAGGTAGCTATGGTGGCGAGCAGTACTTC. This gives the protein CASGGSYGGEQYF.

The chain has TRBV1 and TRBJ2-2; the table names TRBD2, a call not compared with the DNA. TRBV1 is marked as a pseudogene. The CDR3 contains 17 residues. The CDR3 spells CTSSPFVLAGFTGELFF. CDR3 DNA sequence: TGCACCAGCAGCCCCTTCGTGCTAGCGGGATTTACCGGGGAGCTGTTTTTT.

This clone was detected once. The rearrangement joins TRBV5-6 to TRBJ2-5; D possibly matches TRBD1 or TRBD2 (5 bases each). This CDR3 comprises 16 residues. CDR1 and CDR2 from the germline V gene are SGHDT and YYEEEE. The V and J ends lost 4 bases and 7 bases respectively, with 23 bases between them. The CDR3, as DNA: TGTGCCAGCAGCCTATCGTCCGGGACCGCCTCGGGGACCCAGTACTTC. Its protein is CASSLSSGTASGTQYF.

The chain carries TRBV4-1 and TRBJ2-1, with 7 bases identical to TRBD2. The CDR3 extends over 16 amino acids. The J segment lost 6 bases and the V segment lost 0 bases, leaving 8 bases of the junction unmatched. Germline values: CDR1 MGHRA, CDR2 YSYEKL. The CDR3 nucleotides are TGCGCCAGCAGCCAAGATCGCGGGAGTAGGGGCAATGAGCAGTTCTTC. Residues: CASSQDRGSRGNEQFF.

This clone was observed a single time. V gene TRBV19 combines with J gene TRBJ2-1, with 8 bases fitting TRBD1. Germline V gives CDR1 LNHDA, CDR2 SQIVND (reference sequence). The CDR3 is 15 amino acids. V was clipped by 0 bases and J by 9 bases; unmatched bases: 7. CDR3 region: CASSIDWAGGSEQFF. The CDR3 DNA follows: TGTGCCAGTAGTATAGATTGGGCAGGGGGCAGTGAGCAGTTCTTC.

CDR3 in DNA: TGTGCCAGCACCGACAGGGGGAACACCGGGGAGCTGTTTTTT. Translation gives CASTDRGNTGELFF. The chain employs TRBV6-5 and TRBJ2-2, with TRBD1 matching over 8 bases. V lost 7 bases and J lost 1; bases outside the gene matches: 2. The germline V gene encodes CDR1 MNHEY and CDR2 SVGAGI. The CDR3 is 14 residues long.